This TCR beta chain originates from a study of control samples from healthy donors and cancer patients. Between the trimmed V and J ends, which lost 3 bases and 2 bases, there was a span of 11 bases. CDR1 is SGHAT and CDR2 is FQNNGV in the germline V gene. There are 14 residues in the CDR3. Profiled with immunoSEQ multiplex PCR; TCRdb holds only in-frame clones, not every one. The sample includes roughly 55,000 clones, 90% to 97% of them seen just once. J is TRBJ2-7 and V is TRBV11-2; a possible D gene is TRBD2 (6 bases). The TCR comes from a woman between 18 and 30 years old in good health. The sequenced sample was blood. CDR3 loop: CASSFGGSAYEQYF. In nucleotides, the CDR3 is TGTGCCAGCAGCTTCGGGGGTAGTGCCTACGAGCAGTACTTC.